A single sample is the source of the 25 T cell receptor beta chains below, sequenced in a study of blood T cell repertoires in COVID-19. Clones were read by immunoSEQ multiplex PCR, and TCRdb kept only the in-frame ones, dropping some. Of about 150,000 clones in the sample, roughly nine tenths were seen once. Material for sequencing was peripheral blood. The receptors derive from a human donor in a cohort sampled during active COVID-19.

This clone has just a few counts. The chain links TRBV7-9 to TRBJ2-2; a possible D gene is TRBD1 (5 bases). Germline V lookup: CDR1 SEHNR, CDR2 FQNEAQ (reference sequence). The CDR3 consists of 13 residues. Trimming took 0 bases from V and 6 from J, leaving 5 bases between them. The CDR3 bases are TGTGCCAGCAGCTTAGCAGGGGCCGGGGAGCTGTTTTTT. This encodes CASSLAGAGELFF. The full variable domain, with the rest looked up from reference TRBV7-9 and TRBJ2-2, is DTGVSQNPRHKITKRGQNVTFRCDPISEHNRLYWYRQTLGQGPEFLTYFQNEAQLEKSRLLSDRFSAERPKGSFSTLEIQRTEQGDSAMYLCASSLAGAGELFFGEGSRLTVL.

The rearrangement joins TRBV6-5 to TRBJ2-3; D is perhaps TRBD2 (6 bases). V shed 6 bases and J shed 4 bases, with 11 bases lying between them. Looked up from germline, CDR1 is MNHEY and CDR2 is SVGAGI. CDR3 size: 13 residues. Here the CDR3 DNA reads TGTGCCAGCAGGTTGACTAGTTCAGATACGCAGTATTTT. Translation: CASRLTSSDTQYF.

The chain has TRBV27 and TRBJ1-5; D perhaps matches TRBD1 (5 bases). Trimming left V 2 bases short and J 2 bases short, with 10 bases between. Germline-derived CDR1 and CDR2 are MNHEY and SMNVEV (reference sequence). The CDR3 sequence is 15 residues long. This chain's CDR3 is CASSLNIQGNQPQHF. The CDR3 DNA follows: TGTGCCAGCAGTTTAAACATACAGGGCAATCAGCCCCAGCATTTT.

The V and J genes are TRBV5-4 and TRBJ2-2, with no clear D. CDR1 is SGHNT, CDR2 YYREEE, per germline (reference sequence). This CDR3 spans 13 amino acids. Trimming removed 0 bases from V and 5 bases from J, with 5 bases in between. As DNA, the CDR3 is TGTGCCAGCAGCTTGGGAGGTACCGGGGAGCTGTTTTTT. It translates to CASSLGGTGELFF.

This clone has just one count. This sequence joins TRBV2 and TRBJ2-1; 8 bases align to TRBD1. Germline CDR1 and CDR2: SNHLY and FYNNEI. The length of the CDR3 is 16 residues. After removal of 4 bases from V and 2 bases from J, the junction contained 7 bases not matched to a gene. In nucleotides, the CDR3 is TGTGCCAGCAGTGCCCGGACAGGGCGAACCTACAATGAGCAGTTCTTC. Translated: CASSARTGRTYNEQFF.

V is TRBV19 and J is TRBJ2-7, with D possibly TRBD1 on 6 matching bases. V gave up 6 bases and J gave up 6 bases, with 12 bases separating them. This CDR3 is 12 amino acids long. CDR1 is LNHDA and CDR2 is SQIVND in the germline V gene (reference sequence). The CDR3 nucleotides are TGTGCCAGTAGAGGGGGAGTGGGCGAGCAGTACTTC. It codes for CASRGGVGEQYF.

J is TRBJ1-6 and V is TRBV3-1 (or the pseudogene TRBV3-2); 8 bases line up with TRBD1. The CDR3 runs to 15 residues. The V segment lost 4 bases and the J segment 5 bases; nucleotides outside the gene matches: 4. CDR1 LGHDT and CDR2 YNNKEL come from the germline V gene (reference sequence). The CDR3 protein is CASSLRTGNNSPLHF. The CDR3 coding sequence is TGTGCCAGCAGCCTGAGGACAGGGAATAATTCACCCCTCCACTTT.

The chain recombines TRBV11-3 with TRBJ2-5; 9 nucleotides align to TRBD2. Per the germline V gene, CDR1 is SGHNT and CDR2 is YENEEA. Trimming took 1 base from V and 2 from J; bases not matched to a gene: 5. The CDR3 is 16 residues long. The CDR3 DNA is TGTGCCAGCAGCTTAGGAGCGGGGGGTTTTCAAGAGACCCAGTACTTC. Its protein product is CASSLGAGGFQETQYF.

The chain has TRBV15 and TRBJ2-6, with 8 positions matching TRBD1. Trimming cost V 1 base and J 0 bases; bases outside gene matches: 2. The CDR3 is 17 amino acids. Germline V lookup: CDR1 LNHNV, CDR2 YYDKDF (reference sequence). The CDR3 nucleotides are TGTGCCACCAGCAGAGGGGACAGGAGCTCTGGGGCCAACGTCCTGACTTTC. This encodes CATSRGDRSSGANVLTF.

The chain combines TRBV27 with TRBJ2-1, with D perhaps TRBD2 (8 bases). The CDR3 covers 14 residues. CDR1 and CDR2 (germline): MNHEY, SMNVEV (reference sequence). Trimming removed 3 bases from V and 8 bases from J, with 14 bases in between. This chain's CDR3 is CASSFTGGGDEQFF. The CDR3 nucleotides are TGTGCCAGCAGTTTTACGGGAGGGGGCGATGAGCAGTTCTTC.

The J gene is TRBJ2-7, the V gene TRBV6-5; 8 nucleotides match TRBD2. CDR1 and CDR2 from the germline V gene are MNHEY and SVGAGI. The length of the CDR3 is 14 residues. V was pared by 7 bases and J by 2 bases, with 7 bases of the junction left unmatched. The CDR3 is CASTHSGAPYEQYF. The DNA for the CDR3 is TGTGCCAGCACTCATAGCGGGGCGCCCTACGAGCAGTACTTC.

The chain recombines TRBV11-2 with TRBJ1-2; the D is unclear. Looked up from germline, CDR1 is SGHAT and CDR2 is FQNNGV. The CDR3 has 15 residues. V was pared by 2 bases and J by 5 bases, with 15 bases between. CDR3 in amino acids: CASSLMQASGYGYTF. Here the CDR3 DNA reads TGTGCCAGCAGCTTAATGCAGGCATCCGGTTATGGCTACACCTTC.

This clone was observed once. The chain recombines TRBV5-8 with TRBJ1-2, with unresolved D. The germline V gene has CDR1 SGHTS and CDR2 YDEGEE. Trimming took off 1 base at V and 4 bases at J, with 14 bases between the two ends. The CDR3 sequence is 15 residues long. As DNA, the CDR3 is TGTGCCAGCAGCTTGCTCCCACCGAGGCTCTATGGCTACACCTTC. It codes for CASSLLPPRLYGYTF.

The J gene is TRBJ1-3, the V gene TRBV27; no clear D. The CDR3 spans 14 residues. CDR1 MNHEY and CDR2 SMNVEV come from the germline V gene (reference sequence). V was clipped by 0 bases and J by 0 bases, with 3 bases between them. CDR3 protein: CASSLSSSGNTIYF. CDR3 nucleotide sequence: TGTGCCAGCAGTTTATCCAGCTCTGGAAACACCATATATTTT.

The gene calls are TRBV19 and TRBJ2-7, with D perhaps matching TRBD1 (6 bases). Trimming shortened V by 5 bases and J by 3 bases, and 14 bases separated the two germline ends. CDR3 length: 14 amino acids. Germline assignment: CDR1 LNHDA and CDR2 SQIVND (reference sequence). The DNA for the CDR3 is TGTGCCAGTAGTTCACAGGGAATCGGCTACGAGCAGTACTTC. Protein product: CASSSQGIGYEQYF.

CDR3 loop: CASSFNYEQYF. The CDR3 nucleotides read TGTGCCAGCAGCTTTAACTACGAGCAGTACTTC. J is TRBJ2-7 and V is TRBV5-6; D call uncertain. CDR3 length: 11 residues. The V end was cut by 2 bases, the J end by 3 bases, with 3 bases between. CDR1 and CDR2 from the germline V gene are SGHDT and YYEEEE.

This clone has just a few counts. The CDR3 DNA is TGTGCCAGCAACGTTGGGGGGGGTGTCACTGAAGCTTTCTTT. Residues: CASNVGGGVTEAFF. The chain carries TRBV11-3 and TRBJ1-1, with TRBD1 as a possible D gene (5 bases). Germline values: CDR1 SGHNT, CDR2 YENEEA. The CDR3 covers 14 residues. Trimming shortened V by 7 bases and J by 4 bases, and 16 bases separated the two germline ends.

V and J are TRBV7-6 and TRBJ2-7; TRBD1 might be the D (6 bases). The germline V and J ends were trimmed by 2 bases and 6 bases, with 20 bases remaining between them. The length of the CDR3 is 16 residues. Germline assignment: CDR1 SGHVS and CDR2 FNYEAQ. CDR3 region: CASSLIARGRGSEQYF. The DNA of the CDR3 is TGTGCCAGCAGCTTAATCGCACGGGGCAGGGGATCCGAGCAGTACTTC.

The genes are TRBV2 and TRBJ2-7; D might be TRBD1 (5 bases). Germline assignment: CDR1 SNHLY and CDR2 FYNNEI. The CDR3 sequence is 13 residues long. Trimming removed 6 bases from V and 4 bases from J, with 13 bases in between. The CDR3 spells CASSPRQIYEQYF. As DNA, the CDR3 is TGTGCCAGCAGCCCCAGACAGATTTACGAGCAGTACTTC.

V and J are TRBV5-8 and TRBJ2-3; perhaps TRBD2 as D (5 bases). The CDR3 spans 14 residues. Germline lookup yields CDR1 SGHTS and CDR2 YDEGEE. Between the trimmed V and J ends, which lost 4 bases and 0 bases, there was a span of 9 bases. The CDR3 region has the DNA TGTGCCAGCAGCCCCCTAGCTAGCACAGATACGCAGTATTTT. Its protein is CASSPLASTDTQYF.

The CDR3 here is CASYPASQETQYF. In DNA, the CDR3 is TGTGCCAGCTATCCAGCGAGTCAAGAGACCCAGTACTTC. The chain links TRBV2 to TRBJ2-5, with D uncertain. The germline V gene encodes CDR1 SNHLY and CDR2 FYNNEI. This CDR3 has 13 residues. The ends were cut back, 8 bases at V and 2 bases at J, with 12 bases in the middle.

The chain recombines TRBV9 with TRBJ1-2; perhaps TRBD1 as D (6 bases). Germline CDR1 reads SGDLS; CDR2 reads YYNGEE. The CDR3 contains 16 residues. The germline V and J ends were trimmed by 3 bases and 8 bases, with 23 bases remaining between them. DNA for the CDR3: TGTGCCAGCAGCGCGAATCGACAGGTAGCGACGTCCGGCTACACCTTC. Its protein is CASSANRQVATSGYTF.

The V gene is TRBV28, the J gene TRBJ2-7; 11 positions match TRBD2. The CDR3 runs to 15 residues. The V and J ends lost 7 bases and 2 bases, in that order; junction bases with no gene match: 7. CDR1 MDHEN and CDR2 SYDVKM come from the germline V gene. DNA of the CDR3: TGTGCCAGCACGCTATTAGCGGGGGGGGCCTACGAGCAGTACTTC. This codes for CASTLLAGGAYEQYF.

This clone was seen just once. The CDR3: CASRNPPGRDYNEQFF. The CDR3 DNA reads as TGTGCCAGCAGGAACCCTCCTGGCAGGGACTACAATGAGCAGTTCTTC. This sequence joins TRBV7-2 and TRBJ2-1; a possible D gene is TRBD1 (5 bases). This CDR3 spans 16 amino acids. V gave up 6 bases and J gave up 3 bases, with 18 bases separating them. Germline V lookup: CDR1 SGHTA, CDR2 FQGNSA.

V and J are TRBV7-2 and TRBJ2-2, with D perhaps TRBD2 (6 bases). The CDR3 has 17 residues. CDR1 is SGHTA and CDR2 is FQGNSA in the germline V gene. V was pared by 2 bases and J by 0 bases, with 13 bases between. Here the CDR3 reads CASSLLASVANTGELFF. For the CDR3, the DNA is TGTGCCAGCAGCTTATTAGCTAGCGTCGCGAACACCGGGGAGCTGTTTTTT.